This is a list of T cell receptor beta chains from one sample in a study of cytomegalovirus exposure and HLA in healthy donors. Assay: immunoSEQ multiplex PCR; the TCRdb copy retains only in-frame clones and omits some. The data contain tens of thousands of clones, around 53% of them singletons. The source material was PBMCs. The receptors were sampled from a woman aged 40 to 50 in good health and CMV-seropositive. CDR3s include the opening cysteine and the closing phenylalanine or tryptophan. D genes are given only for firm matches. The listing skips clone size in some rows; elsewhere it reads once, few, many or a size class.

J gene: TRBJ2-7; D gene: TRBD1; clone size: .; V gene: TRBV5-8; CDR3 protein: CASSVDRFEQYF; CDR3 DNA: TGTGCCAGCAGCGTGGACAGGTTCGAGCAGTACTTC
J gene: TRBJ2-1; D gene: .; clone size: .; V gene: TRBV19; CDR3 protein: CAAGQGWYNEQFF; CDR3 DNA: TGTGCAGCAGGGCAAGGGTGGTACAATGAGCAGTTCTTC
J gene: TRBJ1-2; D gene: TRBD1; clone size: .; V gene: TRBV18; CDR3 protein: CASSQGQGDGYTF; CDR3 DNA: TGTGCCAGCTCACAAGGACAGGGGGACGGCTACACCTTC
J gene: TRBJ2-3; D gene: .; clone size: few; V gene: TRBV6-4; CDR3 protein: CASSQLESSTDTQYF; CDR3 DNA: TGTGCCAGCAGTCAACTCGAGTCTAGCACAGATACGCAGTATTTT
J gene: TRBJ2-7; D gene: TRBD1; clone size: .; V gene: TRBV6-1; CDR3 protein: CASSDMGQGSYEQYF; CDR3 DNA: TGTGCCAGCAGTGATATGGGACAGGGATCCTACGAGCAGTACTTC
J gene: TRBJ2-5; D gene: TRBD2; clone size: .; V gene: TRBV7-6; CDR3 protein: CASSLMSGLTGTQYF; CDR3 DNA: TGTGCCAGCAGCTTAATGTCGGGACTAACGGGGACCCAGTACTTC
J gene: TRBJ2-1; D gene: TRBD2; clone size: .; V gene: TRBV6-4; CDR3 protein: CASTGLAGREQFF; CDR3 DNA: TGTGCCAGCACTGGACTAGCGGGACGTGAGCAGTTCTTC
J gene: TRBJ1-2; D gene: TRBD1; clone size: few; V gene: TRBV18; CDR3 protein: CASSRDRQSTNYGYTF; CDR3 DNA: TGTGCCAGCTCACGGGACAGGCAATCGACTAACTATGGCTACACCTTC
J gene: TRBJ2-3; D gene: TRBD2; clone size: .; V gene: TRBV23-1; CDR3 protein: CASSQSGLAGGPYTSTDTQYF; CDR3 DNA: TGCGCCAGCAGTCAATCAGGACTAGCGGGGGGCCCTTATACTAGCACAGATACGCAGTATTTT
J gene: TRBJ1-1; D gene: TRBD1; clone size: few; V gene: TRBV6-1; CDR3 protein: CASSEIGTGSTEAFF; CDR3 DNA: TGTGCCAGCAGTGAAATTGGGACAGGGTCCACTGAAGCTTTCTTT
J gene: TRBJ2-2; D gene: TRBD1; clone size: few; V gene: TRBV9; CDR3 protein: CASSVEGAPHGELFF; CDR3 DNA: TGTGCCAGCAGCGTAGAGGGGGCCCCCCACGGGGAGCTGTTTTTT
J gene: TRBJ1-6; D gene: TRBD1; clone size: .; V gene: TRBV6-5; CDR3 protein: CASTQQGAFNSPLHF; CDR3 DNA: TGTGCCAGCACCCAGCAGGGGGCGTTTAATTCACCCCTCCACTTT
J gene: TRBJ1-6; D gene: .; clone size: .; V gene: TRBV6-6; CDR3 protein: CASSRGEGWNNSPLHF; CDR3 DNA: TGTGCCAGCAGCCGTGGGGAGGGGTGGAATAATTCACCCCTCCACTTT
J gene: TRBJ2-5; D gene: TRBD2; clone size: .; V gene: TRBV5-1; CDR3 protein: CASSARLAQGETQYF; CDR3 DNA: TGCGCCAGCAGCGCCCGACTAGCGCAGGGAGAGACCCAGTACTTC
J gene: TRBJ2-5; D gene: TRBD2; clone size: .; V gene: TRBV4-2; CDR3 protein: CASSQDASGGQETQYF; CDR3 DNA: TGTGCCAGCAGCCAAGATGCTAGCGGGGGTCAAGAGACCCAGTACTTC
J gene: TRBJ1-2; D gene: TRBD1; clone size: few; V gene: TRBV28; CDR3 protein: CASSSDRGASNYGYTF; CDR3 DNA: TGTGCCAGCAGCTCGGACAGGGGAGCAAGTAACTATGGCTACACCTTC
J gene: TRBJ2-3; D gene: .; clone size: .; V gene: TRBV4-1; CDR3 protein: CASSQVRGFSTDTQYF; CDR3 DNA: TGCGCCAGCAGCCAAGTTCGGGGATTTTCCACAGATACGCAGTATTTT
J gene: TRBJ1-2; D gene: TRBD1; clone size: .; V gene: TRBV25-1; CDR3 protein: CASSETGTGGLGYTF; CDR3 DNA: TGTGCCAGCAGTGAAACCGGGACAGGGGGCCTTGGCTACACCTTC
J gene: TRBJ2-3; D gene: .; clone size: .; V gene: TRBV28; CDR3 protein: CASRLGGVGSDTQYF; CDR3 DNA: TGTGCCAGCAGACTCGGGGGAGTTGGATCAGATACGCAGTATTTT
J gene: TRBJ1-5; D gene: .; clone size: few; V gene: TRBV15; CDR3 protein: CATSSALGHNQPQHF; CDR3 DNA: TGTGCCACCAGCAGTGCCCTGGGGCACAATCAGCCCCAGCATTTT
J gene: TRBJ1-2; D gene: .; clone size: few; V gene: TRBV29-1; CDR3 protein: CSVEQGGGFYGYTF; CDR3 DNA: TGCAGCGTTGAACAAGGGGGTGGTTTCTATGGCTACACCTTC
J gene: TRBJ2-1; D gene: .; clone size: .; V gene: TRBV5-1; CDR3 protein: CASSLVGKQFF; CDR3 DNA: TGCGCCAGCAGCTTGGTGGGCAAGCAGTTCTTC
J gene: TRBJ1-1; D gene: .; clone size: .; V gene: TRBV11-2; CDR3 protein: CASSLEAGMNTEAFF; CDR3 DNA: TGTGCCAGCAGCTTAGAAGCAGGAATGAACACTGAAGCTTTCTTT
J gene: TRBJ2-1; D gene: .; clone size: .; V gene: TRBV12-5; CDR3 protein: CASGSGSYNEQFF; CDR3 DNA: TGTGCTAGTGGCAGCGGCTCCTACAATGAGCAGTTCTTC
J gene: TRBJ2-5; D gene: TRBD2; clone size: .; V gene: TRBV4-1; CDR3 protein: CASTRLAGSQETQYF; CDR3 DNA: TGCGCCAGCACACGACTAGCGGGGAGCCAAGAGACCCAGTACTTC
J gene: TRBJ2-5; D gene: TRBD2; clone size: .; V gene: TRBV4-3; CDR3 protein: CASSQNLGLAETQYF; CDR3 DNA: TGCGCCAGCAGCCAAAACCTGGGACTAGCGGAGACCCAGTACTTC
J gene: TRBJ2-5; D gene: TRBD1; clone size: .; V gene: TRBV4-3; CDR3 protein: CASSQSRGPQETQYF; CDR3 DNA: TGCGCCAGCAGCCAAAGCAGGGGGCCCCAAGAGACCCAGTACTTC
J gene: TRBJ2-5; D gene: TRBD1; clone size: .; V gene: TRBV23-1; CDR3 protein: CASSHTPGTGVVWTQYF; CDR3 DNA: TGCGCCAGCAGTCATACTCCAGGGACAGGGGTTGTGTGGACCCAGTACTTC
J gene: TRBJ1-6; D gene: .; clone size: .; V gene: TRBV5-4; CDR3 protein: CASSLVAGYNSPLHF; CDR3 DNA: TGTGCCAGCAGCTTGGTGGCAGGGTATAATTCACCCCTCCACTTT
J gene: TRBJ1-4; D gene: .; clone size: .; V gene: TRBV14; CDR3 protein: CASSQGGGKLFF; CDR3 DNA: TGTGCCAGCAGCCAAGGTGGGGGGAAACTGTTTTTT
J gene: TRBJ1-5; D gene: .; clone size: .; V gene: TRBV21-1; CDR3 protein: CASSKLRAGQPQHF; CDR3 DNA: TGTGCCAGCAGCAAACTCAGGGCCGGACAGCCCCAGCATTTT
J gene: TRBJ1-2; D gene: .; clone size: few; V gene: TRBV18; CDR3 protein: CASSPTGVRDGYTF; CDR3 DNA: TGTGCCAGCTCACCAACAGGCGTTCGGGATGGCTACACCTTC
J gene: TRBJ1-1; D gene: .; clone size: .; V gene: TRBV25-1; CDR3 protein: CASSDPQTSGTEAFF; CDR3 DNA: TGTGCCAGCAGTGATCCGCAAACCAGTGGCACTGAAGCTTTCTTT
J gene: TRBJ2-7; D gene: .; clone size: .; V gene: TRBV6-5; CDR3 protein: CASSPVSVRGEQYF; CDR3 DNA: TGTGCCAGCAGCCCCGTATCGGTAAGAGGAGAGCAGTACTTC
J gene: TRBJ1-1; D gene: .; clone size: .; V gene: TRBV7-2; CDR3 protein: CASSLTMNTEAFF; CDR3 DNA: TGTGCCAGCAGCCTTACAATGAACACTGAAGCTTTCTTT
J gene: TRBJ2-5; D gene: TRBD1; clone size: few; V gene: TRBV28; CDR3 protein: CASRTGSRETQYF; CDR3 DNA: TGTGCCAGCAGGACAGGGTCTCGAGAGACCCAGTACTTC
J gene: TRBJ2-5; D gene: .; clone size: .; V gene: TRBV9; CDR3 protein: CASSVAEGGSWETQYF; CDR3 DNA: TGTGCCAGCAGCGTAGCTGAGGGGGGGTCCTGGGAGACCCAGTACTTC
J gene: TRBJ2-2; D gene: .; clone size: .; V gene: TRBV7-3; CDR3 protein: CASSLQSNTGELFF; CDR3 DNA: TGTGCCAGCAGCTTACAGTCGAACACCGGGGAGCTGTTTTTT
J gene: TRBJ2-2; D gene: TRBD1; clone size: .; V gene: TRBV7-3; CDR3 protein: CASSLGAGGTGELFF; CDR3 DNA: TGTGCCAGCAGCCTAGGGGCAGGGGGAACCGGGGAGCTGTTTTTT
J gene: TRBJ2-5; D gene: TRBD1; clone size: .; V gene: TRBV5-4; CDR3 protein: CASSSQGRETQYF; CDR3 DNA: TGTGCCAGCAGCTCACAGGGGCGGGAGACCCAGTACTTC
J gene: TRBJ2-2; D gene: .; clone size: .; V gene: TRBV4-2; CDR3 protein: CASSQDEGGAGELFF; CDR3 DNA: TGTGCCAGCAGCCAAGATGAAGGAGGGGCCGGGGAGCTGTTTTTT
J gene: TRBJ2-1; D gene: TRBD1; clone size: few; V gene: TRBV27; CDR3 protein: CASSRTGDNEQFF; CDR3 DNA: TGTGCCAGCAGCAGGACAGGGGACAATGAGCAGTTCTTC
J gene: TRBJ1-4; D gene: .; clone size: .; V gene: TRBV19; CDR3 protein: CASSHNRLSTNEKLFF; CDR3 DNA: TGTGCCAGTAGTCACAACAGGCTTTCAACTAATGAAAAACTGTTTTTT
J gene: TRBJ1-4; D gene: .; clone size: .; V gene: TRBV4-2; CDR3 protein: CASSHEAGGGEEKLLF; CDR3 DNA: TGTGCCAGCAGCCATGAAGCGGGAGGTGGGGAAGAAAAACTGCTTTTT
J gene: TRBJ1-4; D gene: .; clone size: few; V gene: TRBV18; CDR3 protein: CASSPQRDEKLFF; CDR3 DNA: TGTGCCAGCTCACCCCAACGGGATGAAAAACTGTTTTTT
J gene: TRBJ1-5; D gene: TRBD1; clone size: .; V gene: TRBV2; CDR3 protein: CASSGTGGNQPQHF; CDR3 DNA: TGTGCCAGCAGTGGAACAGGGGGCAACCAGCCCCAGCATTTT
J gene: TRBJ1-1; D gene: TRBD1; clone size: .; V gene: TRBV11-2; CDR3 protein: CASSWGTGVTEAFF; CDR3 DNA: TGTGCCAGCAGCTGGGGGACAGGGGTCACTGAAGCTTTCTTT
J gene: TRBJ1-1; D gene: .; clone size: few; V gene: TRBV28; CDR3 protein: CASSTPTTEAFF; CDR3 DNA: TGTGCCAGCAGTACCCCCACAACTGAAGCTTTCTTT
J gene: TRBJ1-5; D gene: TRBD1; clone size: .; V gene: TRBV2; CDR3 protein: CASSAFRTGGAQPQHF; CDR3 DNA: TGTGCCAGCAGCGCTTTCCGGACAGGGGGTGCTCAGCCCCAGCATTTT
J gene: TRBJ2-3; D gene: TRBD1; clone size: few; V gene: TRBV10-3; CDR3 protein: CAISRTGRMADTQYF; CDR3 DNA: TGTGCCATCAGCCGGACAGGGCGGATGGCCGATACGCAGTATTTT
J gene: TRBJ1-2; D gene: .; clone size: .; V gene: TRBV6-5; CDR3 protein: CASSIRERGGYGYTF; CDR3 DNA: TGTGCCAGCAGTATCCGTGAGAGGGGAGGCTATGGCTACACCTTC
J gene: TRBJ2-3; D gene: TRBD2; clone size: .; V gene: TRBV6-1; CDR3 protein: CASSGLAGGPDTQYF; CDR3 DNA: TGTGCCAGCAGTGGGTTAGCGGGGGGGCCAGATACGCAGTATTTT
J gene: TRBJ2-1; D gene: TRBD2; clone size: .; V gene: TRBV4-3; CDR3 protein: CASSLSSGGGYNEQFF; CDR3 DNA: TGCGCCAGCAGCCTCTCATCGGGGGGGGGTTACAATGAGCAGTTCTTC
J gene: TRBJ1-1; D gene: .; clone size: few; V gene: TRBV6-6; CDR3 protein: CASTAGYSAFF; CDR3 DNA: TGTGCCAGCACCGCAGGGTATTCGGCTTTCTTT
J gene: TRBJ1-1; D gene: .; clone size: few; V gene: TRBV6-5; CDR3 protein: CASSYRGTPDEAFF; CDR3 DNA: TGTGCCAGCAGTTACAGGGGGACGCCCGATGAAGCTTTCTTT